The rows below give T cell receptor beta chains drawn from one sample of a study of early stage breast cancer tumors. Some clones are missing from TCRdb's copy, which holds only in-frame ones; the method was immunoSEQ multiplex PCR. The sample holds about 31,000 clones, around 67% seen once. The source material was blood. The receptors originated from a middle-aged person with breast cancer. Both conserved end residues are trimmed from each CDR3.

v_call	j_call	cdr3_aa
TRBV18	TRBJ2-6	ASSSINRTTVTSSGANVLT
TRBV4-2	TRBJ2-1	ASRSGTGFYNEQF
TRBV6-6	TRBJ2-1	ASSRPSATRDEQF
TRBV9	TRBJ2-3	ASSASGSSTDTQY
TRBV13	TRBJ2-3	ASSLVLAGDTQY
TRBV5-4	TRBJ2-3	ASSLRVGTGGPDTQY
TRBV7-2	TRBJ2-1	ASSLTSGGWDEQF
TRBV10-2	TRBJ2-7	ASSESGGTSGSYEQY
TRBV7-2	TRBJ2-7	ASSLMAGITYEQY
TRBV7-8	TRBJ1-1	ASSIMGNTEAF
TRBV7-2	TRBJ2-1	ASSPGTGHEQF
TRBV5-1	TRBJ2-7	ASSLGLTYEQY
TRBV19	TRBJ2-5	ASSNSNSGSGETQY
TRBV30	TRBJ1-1	GWAFSTEAF
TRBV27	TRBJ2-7	ASSFSSGSYEQY
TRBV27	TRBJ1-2	ASRLLKGDYGYT
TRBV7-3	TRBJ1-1	ASSLTLGSEAF
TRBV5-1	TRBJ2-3	ASSFDAGDYFTDTQY
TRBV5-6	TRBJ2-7	ASRDGLAYEQY
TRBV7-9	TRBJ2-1	ASSLVPTSLREQF
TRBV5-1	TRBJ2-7	ASSLGGAGPGEQY
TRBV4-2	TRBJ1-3	ASSHDRSSGNTIY
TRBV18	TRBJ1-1	ASSLDRGTEAF
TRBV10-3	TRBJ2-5	AISVDAETQY
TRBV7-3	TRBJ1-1	ASSLTADEDTEAF
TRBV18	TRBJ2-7	ASSPGFLGSYEQY
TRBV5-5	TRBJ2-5	ASTLGGETQY
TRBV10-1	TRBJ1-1	ASSPCGGPNTEAF
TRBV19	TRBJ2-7	ASSKGQGTYEQY
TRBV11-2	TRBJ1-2	ASSSVGTARYGYT
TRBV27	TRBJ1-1	ASSLYGGTEAF
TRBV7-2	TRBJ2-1	ASSLGWAGVNNEQF
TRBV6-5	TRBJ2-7	ASSLGGSSYEQY
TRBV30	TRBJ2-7	VLEFGGEQY
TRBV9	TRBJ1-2	ASSVDSGGMRYT
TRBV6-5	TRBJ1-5	ASSRTGDNQPQH
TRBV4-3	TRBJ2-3	ASSQGGGRTGVDTQY
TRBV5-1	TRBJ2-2	ASSRPEGGGELF
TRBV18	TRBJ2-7	ASSPWQDEQY
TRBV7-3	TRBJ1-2	ASSPTANYGYT
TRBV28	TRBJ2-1	ASRQTSRNEQF
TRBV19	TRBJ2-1	ASSIDPGTSGYNEQF
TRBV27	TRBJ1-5	ASSPSYNQPQH
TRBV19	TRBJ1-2	ASSIRAARIYYGYT
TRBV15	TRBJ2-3	ATSRVRGHGDTQY
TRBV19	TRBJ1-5	ASSIDNPNQPQH
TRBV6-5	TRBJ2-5	ASTQGLAGVETQY